Presented here are 28 T cell receptor beta chains from one specimen sequenced in a study of blood T cell repertoires in COVID-19. Produced via immunoSEQ multiplex PCR; TCRdb's table is partial and in-frame only. Among tens of thousands of clones listed, 85% to 90% were seen once. The specimen sequenced was peripheral blood. The receptor source for this set is a man aged 50 or older in a cohort sampled during active COVID-19.

The chain has TRBV7-6 and TRBJ1-1, with D possibly TRBD1 on 5 matching bases. CDR3 size: 14 residues. Germline V gene lookup returns CDR1 SGHVS and CDR2 FNYEAQ. Between the trimmed V and J ends, which lost 0 bases and 1 base, there was a span of 6 bases. The CDR3 DNA sequence: TGTGCCAGCAGCTTAGCAGGGGAGAACACTGAAGCTTTCTTT. Residues: CASSLAGENTEAFF.

The CDR3 here is CASSQEGSGGVSYNEQFF. CDR3 sequence (DNA): TGCGCCAGCAGCCAAGAGGGTAGCGGGGGGGTCTCCTACAATGAGCAGTTCTTC. The V call is TRBV4-3, the J call TRBJ2-1; 11 bases are shared with TRBD2. The CDR3 has 18 residues. CDR1 is LGHNA and CDR2 is YSLEER in the germline V gene. Trimming at V came to 0 bases and at J to 0 bases, leaving 4 bases not matched to a gene.

The V call is TRBV5-4, the J call TRBJ2-2; D is undetermined. V was clipped by 9 bases and J by 5 bases, with 14 bases between them. Germline-derived CDR1 and CDR2 are SGHNT and YYREEE (reference sequence). The CDR3 totals 13 residues. CDR3 DNA sequence: TGTGCCACCCACGTCTCCGCGACCGGGGAGCTGTTTTTT. This translates into CATHVSATGELFF.

A few counts support this clone. The chain recombines TRBV12-3 or TRBV12-4 with TRBJ2-1; D gene uncertain. CDR3 length equals 11 residues. V was shortened by 5 bases and J by 13 bases, with 12 bases between the two germline ends. CDR3 protein: CASSTNYRQFF. Here the CDR3 DNA reads TGTGCCAGCAGTACTAATTATCGTCAGTTCTTC.

The V and J genes are TRBV6-5 and TRBJ2-3, with D possibly TRBD1 on 5 matching bases. Germline assignment: CDR1 MNHEY and CDR2 SVGAGI. This CDR3 is built from 15 residues. Trimming removed 0 bases from V and 4 bases from J, with 11 bases in between. CDR3 DNA: TGTGCCAGCAGTTACTCGAGGCTAGGGGCAGATACGCAGTATTTT. Protein product: CASSYSRLGADTQYF.

The chain couples TRBV9 to TRBJ2-3, with 13 bases lining up with TRBD2. CDR1 and CDR2 (germline): SGDLS, YYNGEE. This CDR3 is built from 15 residues. After removal of 5 bases from V and 6 bases from J, the junction contained 6 bases not matched to a gene. CDR3 protein: CASSETSGGWDTQYF. CDR3 bases: TGTGCCAGCAGTGAGACTAGCGGGGGGTGGGATACGCAGTATTTT. Together with reference TRBV9 and TRBJ2-3, the CDR3 gives the full variable domain: DSGVTQTPKHLITATGQRVTLRCSPRSGDLSVYWYQQSLDQGLQFLIQYYNGEERAKGNILERFSAQQFPDLHSELNLSSLELGDSALYFCASSETSGGWDTQYFGPGTRLTVL.

In this sample, this clone turned up once. The rearrangement links TRBV13 to TRBJ1-2, with TRBD1 as a possible D gene (6 bases). The ends were cut back, 5 bases at V and 3 bases at J, with 22 bases in the middle. The CDR3 is 17 amino acids. CDR1 and CDR2 from the germline V gene are PRHDT and FYEKMQ (reference sequence). This chain's CDR3 is CASSPGGASTSDYGYTF. CDR3 DNA sequence: TGTGCCAGCAGCCCTGGGGGCGCGTCCACATCTGACTATGGCTACACCTTC.

This chain uses TRBV13 with TRBJ2-5, with D possibly TRBD1 on 6 matching bases. The CDR3 is made up of 15 amino acids. The V gene lost 5 bases and the J gene lost 4 bases, with 17 bases spanning the gap. Germline V gives CDR1 PRHDT, CDR2 FYEKMQ (reference sequence). The CDR3 spells CASSPGLGAGETQYF. The CDR3 bases are TGTGCCAGCAGCCCTGGCTTGGGGGCAGGAGAGACCCAGTACTTC.

The chain links TRBV2 to TRBJ2-7; TRBD1 matches at 8 bases. CDR3 length: 15 amino acids. Germline CDR1 and CDR2: SNHLY and FYNNEI. V trimming: 1 base; J trimming: 3 bases; junction bases outside the gene matches: 5. CDR3 region: CASSEGTGLGYEQYV. In DNA, the CDR3 is TGTGCCAGCAGTGAAGGGACAGGGTTGGGCTACGAGCAGTACGTC.

The rearrangement joins TRBV4-3 to TRBJ2-5; D might be TRBD2 (5 bases). The CDR3 runs to 13 residues. V gave up 4 bases and J gave up 4 bases, with 10 bases separating them. Germline CDR1 LGHNA, CDR2 YSLEER. The CDR3 protein is CASSPRGRETQYF. The CDR3 bases are TGCGCCAGCAGCCCACGGGGAAGAGAGACCCAGTACTTC.

V is TRBV5-1 and J is TRBJ2-3; D is unresolved. Looked up from germline, CDR1 is SGHRS and CDR2 is YFSETQ. The CDR3 has 12 residues. V lost 3 bases and J lost 4, with 6 bases in between. DNA of the CDR3: TGCGCCAGCAGCTATCCGGCAGATACGCAGTATTTT. Its protein is CASSYPADTQYF.

This clone has just one count. The V and J genes are TRBV29-1 and TRBJ2-7, with 9 bases identical to TRBD1. CDR3 length: 12 residues. The V gene's germline CDR1 is SQVTM and CDR2 ANQGSEA. J lost 2 bases, V lost 6 bases, and 2 bases had no gene match. Written as DNA, the CDR3 is TGCAGCGTGTGGACAGGGGCCTACGAGCAGTACTTC. Translating gives CSVWTGAYEQYF.

The chain is built from TRBV14 and TRBJ1-2; 8 bases align to TRBD1. CDR1 is SGHDN, CDR2 FVKESK, per germline. The CDR3 contains 19 residues. The J segment lost 2 bases and the V segment lost 0 bases, leaving 14 bases of the junction unmatched. CDR3 sequence: CASSQDWGGQGGPNYGYTF. For the CDR3, the DNA is TGTGCCAGCAGCCAAGATTGGGGTGGACAGGGAGGTCCCAACTATGGCTACACCTTC.

V and J are TRBV7-8 and TRBJ1-1; D is uncertain. The CDR3 length is 15 residues. Germline CDR1 is SGHVS and CDR2 is FQNEAQ. Trimming shortened V by 5 bases and J by 5 bases, and 18 bases separated the two germline ends. The CDR3 sequence is CASSAGWSGGTEAFF. As DNA, the CDR3 is TGTGCCAGCAGCGCCGGATGGTCGGGTGGTACTGAAGCTTTCTTT. Together with reference TRBV7-8 and TRBJ1-1, the CDR3 gives the full variable domain: GAGVSQSPRYKVAKRGQDVALRCDPISGHVSLFWYQQALGQGPEFLTYFQNEAQLDKSGLPSDRFFAERPEGSVSTLKIQRTQQEDSAVYLCASSAGWSGGTEAFFGQGTRLTVV.

The rearrangement uses TRBV29-1 and TRBJ2-5; either TRBD1 or TRBD2 may supply D (5 bases each). The V gene's germline CDR1 is SQVTM and CDR2 ANQGSEA. With 7 bases removed from V and 5 bases from J, the gap between germline ends came to 14 bases. The CDR3 runs 12 residues. The CDR3 DNA sequence: TGCAGCGCGAGGGGTGTTGGGGAGACCCAGTACTTC. Its protein is CSARGVGETQYF.

This clone has a single count. J is TRBJ2-2 and V is TRBV4-1, with TRBD1 identical over 8 bases. Germline CDR1 is MGHRA and CDR2 is YSYEKL. With V trimmed by 2 bases and J by 4 bases, 6 bases remained unmatched. The CDR3 is made up of 16 amino acids. For the CDR3, the DNA is TGCGCCAGCAGCCAACCGGGACAGGCGACCACCGGGGAGCTGTTTTTT. Its protein product is CASSQPGQATTGELFF.

This clone was picked up one time. This chain joins TRBV6-5 and TRBJ2-2, with D maybe TRBD2 (5 bases). Trimming stripped 7 bases from V and 6 bases from J, with 15 bases between. The CDR3 contains 14 residues. The germline gives CDR1 MNHEY, CDR2 SVGAGI. The CDR3 reads CASNFNGDPGELFF. The CDR3 nucleotides read TGTGCCAGCAACTTCAACGGGGATCCCGGGGAGCTGTTTTTT.

A single count supports this clone. This chain connects TRBV11-3 to TRBJ2-7; D possibly corresponds to TRBD2 (6 bases). The germline V and J ends were trimmed by 4 bases and 0 bases, with 13 bases remaining between them. The germline V gene encodes CDR1 SGHNT and CDR2 YENEEA. This CDR3 is 15 amino acids long. In DNA, the CDR3 is TGTGCCAGCAGCTCTGGGCCGGGACTCTCCTACGAGCAGTACTTC. Its protein product is CASSSGPGLSYEQYF.

The rearrangement joins TRBV6-5 to TRBJ2-3; the D is unclear. CDR3 size: 13 residues. Germline V gives CDR1 MNHEY, CDR2 SVGAGI. The V and J ends lost 6 bases and 6 bases respectively, with 13 bases between them. CDR3 amino acids: CASSDSRLDTQYF. The DNA for the CDR3 is TGTGCCAGCAGCGATAGTCGATTGGATACGCAGTATTTT.

The chain uses TRBV27 and TRBJ1-1; tentative D call: TRBD1 (6 bases). CDR1 and CDR2 from the germline V gene are MNHEY and SMNVEV (reference sequence). The V end lost 6 bases, the J end lost 4 bases, and 15 bases lay between the germline ends. The CDR3 totals 14 residues. The CDR3 nucleotides are TGTGCCAGCAGGGCTACAGGGTTGGGCACTGAAGCTTTCTTT. Protein product: CASRATGLGTEAFF.

V is TRBV5-5 and J is TRBJ2-7; 7 bases agree with TRBD2. Per the germline V gene, CDR1 is SGHKS and CDR2 is YYEKEE (reference sequence). This CDR3 contains 16 residues. V was clipped by 1 base and J by 7 bases; unmatched bases: 14. The CDR3 loop reads CASSLRGTTPQREQYF. CDR3 bases: TGTGCCAGCAGCTTGCGGGGGACTACCCCACAGCGGGAGCAGTACTTC.

The genes are TRBV7-3 and TRBJ2-1; 10 bases agree with TRBD2. The CDR3 has 16 amino acids. Germline V gene lookup returns CDR1 SGHTA and CDR2 FQGTGA. Trimming cost V 4 bases and J 2 bases; bases outside gene matches: 5. This CDR3 is CASSSLAGVPYNEQFF. CDR3 coding DNA: TGTGCCAGCAGCTCTCTAGCGGGGGTTCCCTACAATGAGCAGTTCTTC.

The chain employs TRBV28 and TRBJ2-7; 7 nucleotides match TRBD1. Germline assignment: CDR1 MDHEN and CDR2 SYDVKM. The CDR3 has 17 amino acids. Trimming removed 6 bases from V and 0 bases from J; junction bases left unmatched: 14. The DNA for the CDR3 is TGTGCCAGCAGCCAACCCCGGGACAGTTTAAGCTCCTACGAGCAGTACGTC. Protein product: CASSQPRDSLSSYEQYV.

This rearrangement joins TRBV19 to TRBJ1-4; 9 positions agree with TRBD1. CDR1 is LNHDA, CDR2 SQIVND, per germline (reference sequence). Trimming at V came to 7 bases and at J to 14 bases, leaving 14 bases not matched to a gene. CDR3 size: 14 residues. This CDR3 reads CASKDRGVVGRLFF. The DNA for the CDR3 is TGTGCCAGTAAGGACAGGGGTGTGGTTGGCCGTCTGTTTTTT.

The chain links TRBV6-5 to TRBJ2-6; possibly TRBD1 for D (6 bases). The V gene lost 7 bases and the J gene lost 3 bases, with 13 bases spanning the gap. This CDR3 comprises 15 residues. Looked up from germline, CDR1 is MNHEY and CDR2 is SVGAGI. The CDR3 spells CASTRTGYGANVLTF. The CDR3 DNA is TGTGCCAGCACCAGAACAGGGTATGGGGCCAACGTCCTGACTTTC.

V is TRBV2 and J is TRBJ1-1, with D possibly being TRBD1 (5 bases). Trimming removed 0 bases at V and 3 bases at J, with 11 bases between. This CDR3 is built from 15 residues. Germline-derived CDR1 and CDR2 are SNHLY and FYNNEI. The chain's CDR3 is CASSEAGRAYTEAFF. In nucleotides, the CDR3 is TGTGCCAGCAGTGAAGCAGGCAGGGCTTACACTGAAGCTTTCTTT.

In regard to this clone: At one boundary the junction diverges from the germline segment, which might be a read error. This chain links TRBV13 with TRBJ1-6; 9 bases match TRBD1. This CDR3 is 15 amino acids long. Germline CDR1 reads PRHDT; CDR2 reads FYEKMQ (reference sequence). CDR3 nucleotides: TGTGCCAGCAGCCTAGGGGGGACAGGGAAAATCTCCCTCCACTTT. Protein product: CASSLGGTGKISLHF.

The J gene is TRBJ2-1, the V gene TRBV6-4; a possible D gene is TRBD2 (5 bases). The CDR3 has 12 amino acids. Germline assignment: CDR1 MRHNA and CDR2 SNTAGT. V was shortened by 4 bases and J by 9 bases, with 10 bases between the two germline ends. The CDR3: CASSAGWGEQFF. Here the CDR3 DNA reads TGTGCCAGCAGTGCGGGGTGGGGTGAGCAGTTCTTC.